This T cell receptor beta chain was obtained from a study of CDR3 diversity in severe acne. This clonotype was observed at least ten times. V shed 3 bases and J shed 6 bases, with 9 bases lying between them. Looked up from germline, CDR1 is SGHTA and CDR2 is FQGNSA. This CDR3 contains 13 residues. Each CDR3 protein gets one entry after TCRdb re-called the PCR reads with MiXCR. The sample has around 83,000 distinct CDR3 sequences, less than 65% seen once. This sequence joins TRBV7-2 and TRBJ1-5; D gene unclear. This clonotype was obtained from a male donor with severe acne vulgaris. Sequenced: blood. The CDR3 nucleotides read TGTGCCAGCAGCTTGTGGAGTGGTCAGCCCCAGCATTTT. Translating it yields CASSLWSGQPQHF. The full variable domain, with the rest looked up from reference TRBV7-2 and TRBJ1-5, is GAGVSQSPSNKVTEKGKDVELRCDPISGHTALYWYRQSLGQGLEFLIYFQGNSAPDKSGLPSDRFSAERTGGSVSTLTIQRTQQEDSAVYLCASSLWSGQPQHFGDGTRLSIL.